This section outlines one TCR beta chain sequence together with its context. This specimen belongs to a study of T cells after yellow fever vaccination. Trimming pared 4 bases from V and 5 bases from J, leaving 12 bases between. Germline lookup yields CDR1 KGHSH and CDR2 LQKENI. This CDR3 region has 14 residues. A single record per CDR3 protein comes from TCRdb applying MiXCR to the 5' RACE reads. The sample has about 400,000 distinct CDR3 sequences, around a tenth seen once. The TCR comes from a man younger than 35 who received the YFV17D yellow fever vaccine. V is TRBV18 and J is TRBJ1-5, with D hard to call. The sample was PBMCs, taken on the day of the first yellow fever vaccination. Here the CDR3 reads CASSLERGDQPQHF. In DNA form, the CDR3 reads TGTGCCAGCTCACTAGAACGCGGGGATCAGCCCCAGCATTTT.